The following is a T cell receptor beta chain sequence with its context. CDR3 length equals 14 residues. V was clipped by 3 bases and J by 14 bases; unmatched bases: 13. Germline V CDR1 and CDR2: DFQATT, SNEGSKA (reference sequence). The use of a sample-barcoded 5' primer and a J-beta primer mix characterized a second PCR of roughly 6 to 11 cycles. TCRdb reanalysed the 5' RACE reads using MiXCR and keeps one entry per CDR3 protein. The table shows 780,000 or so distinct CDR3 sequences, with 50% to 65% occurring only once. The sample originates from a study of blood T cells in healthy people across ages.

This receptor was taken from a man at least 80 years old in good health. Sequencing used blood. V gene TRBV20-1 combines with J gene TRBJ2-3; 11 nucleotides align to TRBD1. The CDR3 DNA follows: TGCAGTGCTAGTACGGGACAGGGGGTCAGATACGCGTATTTT. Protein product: CSASTGQGVRYAYF.